This T cell receptor (beta chain) comes out of a study of shared clonotypes between healthy human individuals. The overall study: The plates for each donor numbered three CD4 naive, three CD4 memory, two CD8 naive and one CD8 memory. General study points: On the whole, naive subsets had larger estimated richness than memory subsets had. Despite large depth, rarefaction showed incomplete sorted-subset sequencing.

As regards this clone: Its antigen is not known.

Naive CD4+ cells were CD45RA-selected; the remaining cells were memory. The V gene's germline CDR1 is SGHKS and CDR2 YYEKEE (reference sequence). This CDR3 has 12 residues. V lost 6 bases and J 7 bases, leaving 14 bases between the germline ends. The repertoire was sequenced with immunoSEQ multiplex PCR; TCRdb's copy has only in-frame clones and lacks some. The table lists about 2,500,000 clones, 85% to 95% of them singletons. This receptor was obtained from a young man in good health. Sequenced sample: naive CD4+ T cells sorted from blood. Subset indicated: CD45RA+ positively selected. The chain is built from TRBV5-5 and TRBJ2-7; D remains ambiguous. DNA for the CDR3: TGTGCCAGCACCCCAAGGGTCGGAGAGCAGTACTTC. The encoded protein is CASTPRVGEQYF.